Shown below are 10 T cell receptor beta chains from a single sample sequenced in a study of T cells in Graves' hyperthyroidism and ophthalmopathy (dated by TCRdb to the late 2010s). The library came from multiplex PCR. For sequencing, an Illumina HiSeq 2000 was employed. TCR beta CDR3 regions were amplified from RNA transcripts. The first round of RT-PCR for the TCR CDR3 was performed with the HTBI primer set and the Qiagen OneStep RT-PCR kit. TCRdb passed the public sequencing reads through fastp at Q25 and MiXCR, retaining productive beta sequences. Every CDR3 protein is listed once, alongside the most common genes and DNA of its rows. The sample table holds a few hundred thousand distinct CDR3 sequences, of which under 60% were seen once. The ten largest clonotypes hold about 8.3% of the sample. The material sequenced was peripheral blood or thyroid tissue (not recorded which). Receptors were obtained from a woman aged 18-35 years with Graves' hyperthyroidism.

This clonotype showed up many times. The genes are TRBV6-1 and TRBJ1-1; D is possibly TRBD1 (6 bases). Looked up from germline, CDR1 is MNHNS and CDR2 is SASEGT. The CDR3 runs 14 residues. V lost 8 bases to trimming and J lost 1 base, with 14 bases between them. Here the CDR3 DNA reads TGTGCCAGCCGTCCGGGACACTGGAACACTGAAGCTTTCTTT. Protein product: CASRPGHWNTEAFF.

The chain links TRBV20-1 to TRBJ2-5; the match to TRBD2 covers 11 bases. Germline trimming cut 0 bases from V and 2 bases from J; bases unmatched to any gene: 8. This CDR3 contains 17 residues. Germline CDR1 reads DFQATT; CDR2 reads SNEGSKA (reference sequence). The CDR3 region has the DNA TGCAGTGCTAGAGATAACGGGCTAGCGGGAGGTCAAGAGACCCAGTACTTC. It translates to CSARDNGLAGGQETQYF.

V usage is TRBV5-1 and J usage is TRBJ1-2, with D unresolved. Deletions cut 0 bases from V and 6 bases from J, with 15 bases between. This CDR3 is built from 15 residues. In germline, CDR1 is SGHRS, CDR2 YFSETQ. CDR3 loop: CASSLGSGRDDGYTF. DNA for the CDR3: TGCGCCAGCAGCTTGGGTAGTGGGCGAGATGATGGCTACACCTTC.

This clonotype was recorded many times. V usage is TRBV7-2 and J usage is TRBJ2-7; maybe TRBD2 (5 bases). There are 13 residues in the CDR3. Germline values: CDR1 SGHTA, CDR2 FQGNSA. V gave up 3 bases and J gave up 7 bases, with 13 bases separating them. Here the CDR3 reads CASSLDSLGEQYF. CDR3 in DNA: TGTGCCAGCAGCTTGGACTCCCTTGGGGAGCAGTACTTC.

This clonotype was seen many times. The chain couples TRBV3-1 to TRBJ1-2; 7 positions agree with TRBD1. Germline CDR1 LGHDT, CDR2 YNNKEL (reference sequence). V trimming: 4 bases; J trimming: 1 base; junction bases outside the gene matches: 9. The CDR3 consists of 16 residues. The CDR3 coding sequence is TGTGCCAGCAGCCCACACAGGGGACTCCGTAACTATGGCTACACCTTC. Amino acids: CASSPHRGLRNYGYTF.

The chain joins TRBV7-9 to TRBJ1-1, with 11 bases fitting TRBD1. The CDR3 totals 16 residues. V lost 3 bases, J lost 4 bases, and 7 bases stayed unmatched. The germline CDR1 and CDR2 sequences are SEHNR and FQNEAQ (reference sequence). CDR3 sequence (DNA): TGTGCCAGCAGCTTTTCCTCCGGGACAGGGGGCACTGAAGCTTTCTTT. Translation: CASSFSSGTGGTEAFF.

In its sample, this clonotype was seen many times. The CDR3 sequence is CASSYSIGQVNTEAFF. The DNA for the CDR3 is TGTGCCAGCAGTTACTCGATCGGGCAGGTGAACACTGAAGCTTTCTTT. The chain joins TRBV6-2 or TRBV6-3 to TRBJ1-1; D gene unclear. Looked up from germline, CDR1 is MNHEY and CDR2 is SVGEGT. Trimming stripped 0 bases from V and 0 bases from J, with 11 bases between. The CDR3 runs to 16 residues.

V usage is TRBV9 and J usage is TRBJ2-2; D call uncertain. CDR1 and CDR2 (germline): SGDLS, YYNGEE. V gave up 4 bases and J gave up 2 bases, with 9 bases separating them. There are 14 residues in the CDR3. CDR3 protein: CASSPDQNTGELFF. The CDR3 nucleotides are TGTGCCAGCAGCCCGGACCAAAACACCGGGGAGCTGTTTTTT.

This chain uses TRBV29-1 with TRBJ1-2; D is perhaps TRBD1 (6 bases). Looked up from germline, CDR1 is SQVTM and CDR2 is ANQGSEA. V lost 6 bases to trimming and J lost 2 bases, with 13 bases between them. There are 13 residues in the CDR3. This CDR3 is CSVYYQGNYGYTF. The DNA of the CDR3 is TGCAGCGTCTACTACCAGGGGAACTATGGCTACACCTTC.

With regard to this clonotype: A much larger clone differs by one base, so this may be a read error. This sequence joins TRBV9 and TRBJ1-3, with D possibly being TRBD1 (5 bases). V lost 4 bases and J lost 14, with 16 bases in between. CDR3 length: 12 amino acids. Per the germline V gene, CDR1 is SGDLS and CDR2 is YYNGEE. The CDR3 region has the DNA TGTGCCAGCAGCCCACAACAGGATCTAGTATATTTT. Amino acid sequence: CASSPQQDLVYF.